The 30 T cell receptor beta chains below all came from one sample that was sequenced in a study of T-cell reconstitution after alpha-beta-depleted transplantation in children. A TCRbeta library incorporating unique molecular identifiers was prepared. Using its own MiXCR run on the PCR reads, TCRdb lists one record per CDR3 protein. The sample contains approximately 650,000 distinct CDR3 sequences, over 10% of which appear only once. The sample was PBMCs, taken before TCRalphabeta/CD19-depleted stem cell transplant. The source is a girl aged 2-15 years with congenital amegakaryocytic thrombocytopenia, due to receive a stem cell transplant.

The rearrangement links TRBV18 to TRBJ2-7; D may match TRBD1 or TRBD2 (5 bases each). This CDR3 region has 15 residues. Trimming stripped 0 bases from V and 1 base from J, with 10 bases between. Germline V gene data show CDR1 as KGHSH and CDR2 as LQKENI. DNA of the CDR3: TGTGCCAGCTCACCACCGAGGGACGGTTCCTACGAGCAGTACTTC. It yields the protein CASSPPRDGSYEQYF. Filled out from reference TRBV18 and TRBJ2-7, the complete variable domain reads NAGVMQNPRHLVRRRGQEARLRCSPMKGHSHVYWYRQLPEEGLKFMVYLQKENIIDESGMPKERFSAEFPKEGPSILRIQQVVRGDSAAYFCASSPPRDGSYEQYFGPGTRLTVT.

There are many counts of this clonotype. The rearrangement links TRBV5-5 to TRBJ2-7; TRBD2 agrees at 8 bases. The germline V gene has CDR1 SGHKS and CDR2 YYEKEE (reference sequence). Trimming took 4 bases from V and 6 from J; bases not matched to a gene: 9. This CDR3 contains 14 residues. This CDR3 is CASSPFGLAVEQYF. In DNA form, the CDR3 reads TGTGCCAGCAGCCCCTTTGGACTAGCCGTCGAGCAGTACTTC.

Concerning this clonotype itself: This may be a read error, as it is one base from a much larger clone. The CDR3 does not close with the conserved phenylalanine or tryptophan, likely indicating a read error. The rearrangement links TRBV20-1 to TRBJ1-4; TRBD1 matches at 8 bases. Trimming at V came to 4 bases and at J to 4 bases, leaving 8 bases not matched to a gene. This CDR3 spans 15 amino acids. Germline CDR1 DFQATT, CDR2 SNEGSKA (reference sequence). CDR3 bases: TGCAGTGCTAAAAAACCAGGGGGCAATAATGAAAAACTGTTTTCT. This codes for CSAKKPGGNNEKLFS.

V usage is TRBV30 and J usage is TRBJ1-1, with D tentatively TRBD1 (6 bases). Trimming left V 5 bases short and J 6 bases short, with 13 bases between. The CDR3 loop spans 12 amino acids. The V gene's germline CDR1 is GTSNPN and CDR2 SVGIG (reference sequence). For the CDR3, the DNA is TGTGCCTGGGTAAGGGGGTTTCCTGAAGCTTTCTTT. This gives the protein CAWVRGFPEAFF.

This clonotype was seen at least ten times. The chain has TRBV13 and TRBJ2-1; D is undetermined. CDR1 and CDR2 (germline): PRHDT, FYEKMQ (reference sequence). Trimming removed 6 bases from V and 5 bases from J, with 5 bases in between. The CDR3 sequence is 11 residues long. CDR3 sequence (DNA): TGTGCCAGCAGAAGCCACAATGAGCAGTTCTTC. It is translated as CASRSHNEQFF.

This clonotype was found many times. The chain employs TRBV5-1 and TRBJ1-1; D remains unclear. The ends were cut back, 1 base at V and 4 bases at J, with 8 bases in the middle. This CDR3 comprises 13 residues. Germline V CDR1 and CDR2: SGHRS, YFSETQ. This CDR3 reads CASSLTVRTEAFF. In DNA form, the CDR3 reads TGCGCCAGCAGCTTGACAGTCCGCACTGAAGCTTTCTTT.

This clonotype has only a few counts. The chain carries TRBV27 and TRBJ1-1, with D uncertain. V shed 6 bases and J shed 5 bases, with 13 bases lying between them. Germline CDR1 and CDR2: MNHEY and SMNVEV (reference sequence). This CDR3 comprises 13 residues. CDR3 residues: CASSQDMGTEAFF. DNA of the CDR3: TGTGCCAGCAGCCAGGATATGGGTACTGAAGCTTTCTTT.

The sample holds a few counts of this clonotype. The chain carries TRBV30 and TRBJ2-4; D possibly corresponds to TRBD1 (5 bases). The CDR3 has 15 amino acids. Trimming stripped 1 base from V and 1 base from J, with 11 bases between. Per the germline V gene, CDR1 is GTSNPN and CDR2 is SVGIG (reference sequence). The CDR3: CAWSDRFGAKNIQYF. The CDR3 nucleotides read TGTGCCTGGAGTGACAGGTTTGGGGCCAAAAACATTCAGTACTTC.

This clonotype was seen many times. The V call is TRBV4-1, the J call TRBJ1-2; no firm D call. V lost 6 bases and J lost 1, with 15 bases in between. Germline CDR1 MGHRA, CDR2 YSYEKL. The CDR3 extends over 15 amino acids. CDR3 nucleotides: TGCGCCAGCAGGAACGACGGAAAGGTTAACTATGGCTACACCTTC. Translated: CASRNDGKVNYGYTF.

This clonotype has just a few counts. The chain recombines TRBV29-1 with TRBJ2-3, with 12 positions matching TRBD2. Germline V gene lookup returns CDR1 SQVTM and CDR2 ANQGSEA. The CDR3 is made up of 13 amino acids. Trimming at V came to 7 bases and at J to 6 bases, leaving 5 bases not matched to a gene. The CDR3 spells CSASGRAQDTQYF. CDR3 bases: TGCAGCGCTAGCGGGAGGGCCCAGGATACGCAGTATTTT.

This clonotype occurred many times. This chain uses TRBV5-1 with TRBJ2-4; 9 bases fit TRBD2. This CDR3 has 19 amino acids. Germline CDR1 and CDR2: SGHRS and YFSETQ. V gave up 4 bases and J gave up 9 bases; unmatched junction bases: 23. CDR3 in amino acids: CASSHTLREGLAAKRIQYF. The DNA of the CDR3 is TGCGCCAGCAGCCACACCTTGCGGGAGGGCCTCGCGGCAAAACGCATTCAGTACTTC.

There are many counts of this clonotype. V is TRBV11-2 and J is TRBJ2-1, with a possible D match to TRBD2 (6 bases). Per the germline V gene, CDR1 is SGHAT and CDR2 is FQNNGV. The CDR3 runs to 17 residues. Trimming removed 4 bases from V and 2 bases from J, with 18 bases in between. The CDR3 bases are TGTGCCAGCAGCTCTAGTTTTTGGGGGGAGGCCTACAATGAGCAGTTCTTC. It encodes CASSSSFWGEAYNEQFF.

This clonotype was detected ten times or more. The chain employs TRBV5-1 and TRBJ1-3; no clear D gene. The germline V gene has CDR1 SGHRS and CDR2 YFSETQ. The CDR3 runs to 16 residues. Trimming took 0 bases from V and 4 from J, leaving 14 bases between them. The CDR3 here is CASSLAGISYGNTIYF. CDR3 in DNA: TGCGCCAGCAGCTTGGCCGGGATTTCCTACGGAAACACCATATATTTT.

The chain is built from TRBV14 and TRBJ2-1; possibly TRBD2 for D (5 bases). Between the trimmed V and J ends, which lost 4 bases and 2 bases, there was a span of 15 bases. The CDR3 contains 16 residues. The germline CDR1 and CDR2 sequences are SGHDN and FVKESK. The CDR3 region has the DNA TGTGCCAGCAGCCCCTGGGCACCCGGGACCTACAATGAGCAGTTCTTC. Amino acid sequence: CASSPWAPGTYNEQFF.

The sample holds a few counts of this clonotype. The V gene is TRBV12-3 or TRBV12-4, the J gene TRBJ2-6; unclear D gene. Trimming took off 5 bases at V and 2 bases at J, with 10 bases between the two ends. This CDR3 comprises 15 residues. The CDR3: CASSPTLAGANVLTF. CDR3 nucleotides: TGTGCCAGCAGTCCCACCTTGGCTGGGGCCAACGTCCTGACTTTC.

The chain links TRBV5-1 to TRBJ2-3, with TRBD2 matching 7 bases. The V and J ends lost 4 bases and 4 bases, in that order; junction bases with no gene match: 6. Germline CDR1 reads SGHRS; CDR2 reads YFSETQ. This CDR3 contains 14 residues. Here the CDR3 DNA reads TGCGCCAGCAGCGCAGGGAGGGAATCAGATACGCAGTATTTT. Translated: CASSAGRESDTQYF.

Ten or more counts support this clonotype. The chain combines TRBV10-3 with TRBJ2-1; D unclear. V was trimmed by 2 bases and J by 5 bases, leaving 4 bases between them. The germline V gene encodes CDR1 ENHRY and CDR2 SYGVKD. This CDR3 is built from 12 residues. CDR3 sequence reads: CAISEVDNEQFF. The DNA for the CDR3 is TGTGCCATCAGTGAGGTCGACAATGAGCAGTTCTTC.

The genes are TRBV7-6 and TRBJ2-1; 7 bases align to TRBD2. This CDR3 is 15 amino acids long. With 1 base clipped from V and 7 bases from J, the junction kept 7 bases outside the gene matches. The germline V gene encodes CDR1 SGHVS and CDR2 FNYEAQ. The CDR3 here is CASSLVGGSRNEQFF. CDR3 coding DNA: TGTGCCAGCAGCTTAGTGGGCGGGAGTCGAAATGAGCAGTTCTTC. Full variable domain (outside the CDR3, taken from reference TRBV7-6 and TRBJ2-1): GAGVSQSPRYKVTKRGQDVALRCDPISGHVSLYWYRQALGQGPEFLTYFNYEAQQDKSGLPNDRFSAERPEGSISTLTIQRTEQRDSAMYRCASSLVGGSRNEQFFGPGTRLTVL.

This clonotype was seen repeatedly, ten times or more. CDR3 DNA sequence: TGTGCCAGCAGCGTGAGCGCTAGCGGGAGATTCGAGCAGTACTTC. It yields the protein CASSVSASGRFEQYF. The chain uses TRBV9 and TRBJ2-7, with 10 nucleotides matching TRBD2. The CDR3 length is 15 residues. Per germline, CDR1 SGDLS and CDR2 YYNGEE. The V segment lost 2 bases and the J segment 6 bases; nucleotides outside the gene matches: 8. The whole variable domain, remainder taken from reference TRBV9 and TRBJ2-7, is DSGVTQTPKHLITATGQRVTLRCSPRSGDLSVYWYQQSLDQGLQFLIQYYNGEERAKGNILERFSAQQFPDLHSELNLSSLELGDSALYFCASSVSASGRFEQYFGPGTRLTVT.

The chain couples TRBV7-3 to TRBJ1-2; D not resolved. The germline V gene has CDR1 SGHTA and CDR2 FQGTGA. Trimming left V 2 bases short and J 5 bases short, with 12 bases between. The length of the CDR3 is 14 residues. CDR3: CASSLDRNNYGYTF. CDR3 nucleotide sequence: TGTGCCAGCAGCTTAGATAGGAACAATTATGGCTACACCTTC.

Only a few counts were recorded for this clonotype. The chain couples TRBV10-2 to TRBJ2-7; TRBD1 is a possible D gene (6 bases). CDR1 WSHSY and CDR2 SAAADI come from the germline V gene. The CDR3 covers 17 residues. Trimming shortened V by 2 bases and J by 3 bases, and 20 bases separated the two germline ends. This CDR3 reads CASSETLNFHRDYEQYF. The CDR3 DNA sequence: TGCGCCAGCAGTGAGACCTTAAATTTCCACAGGGACTACGAGCAGTACTTC.

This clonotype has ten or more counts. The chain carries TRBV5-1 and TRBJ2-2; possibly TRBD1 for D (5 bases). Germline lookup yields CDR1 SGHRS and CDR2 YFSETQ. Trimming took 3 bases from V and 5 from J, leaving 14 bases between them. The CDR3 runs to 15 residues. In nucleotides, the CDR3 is TGCGCCAGCAGCTCCCAGGGCCTACCGACCGGGGAGCTGTTTTTT. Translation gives CASSSQGLPTGELFF. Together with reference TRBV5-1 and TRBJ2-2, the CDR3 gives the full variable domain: KAGVTQTPRYLIKTRGQQVTLSCSPISGHRSVSWYQQTPGQGLQFLFEYFSETQRNKGNFPGRFSGRQFSNSRSEMNVSTLELGDSALYLCASSSQGLPTGELFFGEGSRLTVL.

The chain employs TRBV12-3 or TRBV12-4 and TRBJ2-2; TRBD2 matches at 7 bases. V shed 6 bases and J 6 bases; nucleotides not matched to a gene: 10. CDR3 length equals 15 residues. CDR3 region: CASRRAGSSAGELFF. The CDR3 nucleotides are TGTGCCAGCAGAAGAGCGGGGTCCTCCGCCGGGGAGCTGTTTTTT.

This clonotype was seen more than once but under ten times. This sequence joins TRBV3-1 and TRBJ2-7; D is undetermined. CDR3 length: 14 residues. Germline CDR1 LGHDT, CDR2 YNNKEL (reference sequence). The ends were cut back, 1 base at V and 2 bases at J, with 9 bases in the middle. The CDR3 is CASSQGTRAYEQYF. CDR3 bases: TGTGCCAGCAGCCAAGGGACGCGAGCCTACGAGCAGTACTTC.

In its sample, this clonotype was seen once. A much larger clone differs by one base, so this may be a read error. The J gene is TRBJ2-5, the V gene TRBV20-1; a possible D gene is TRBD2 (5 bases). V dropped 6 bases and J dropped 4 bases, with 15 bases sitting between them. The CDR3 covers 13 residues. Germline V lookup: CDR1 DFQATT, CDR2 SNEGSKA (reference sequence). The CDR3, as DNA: TGCAGTGCCGATCGCGGGCTACGAGAGACCCAGTACTTC. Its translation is CSADRGLRETQYF.

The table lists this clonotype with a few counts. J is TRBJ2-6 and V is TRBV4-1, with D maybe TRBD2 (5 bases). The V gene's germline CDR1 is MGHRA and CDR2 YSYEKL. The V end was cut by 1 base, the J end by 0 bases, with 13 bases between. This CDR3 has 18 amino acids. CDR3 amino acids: CASSQGLRGSSGANVLTF. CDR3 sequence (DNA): TGCGCCAGCAGCCAAGGTCTTCGGGGTAGCTCTGGGGCCAACGTCCTGACTTTC.

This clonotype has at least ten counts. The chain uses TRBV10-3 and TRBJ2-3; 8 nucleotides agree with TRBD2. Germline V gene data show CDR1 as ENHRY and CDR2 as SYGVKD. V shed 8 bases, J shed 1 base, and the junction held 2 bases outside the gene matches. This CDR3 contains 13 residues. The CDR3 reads CAIAGGRTDTQYF. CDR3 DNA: TGTGCCATCGCGGGAGGACGCACAGATACGCAGTATTTT.

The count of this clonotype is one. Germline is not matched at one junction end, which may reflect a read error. Here the CDR3 DNA reads TGCATCGTTGATAGGGGATATGGCTACACCTTC. Translating it yields CIVDRGYGYTF. The chain carries TRBV29-1 and TRBJ1-2, with D possibly matching TRBD1 (5 bases). The germline gives CDR1 SQVTM, CDR2 ANQGSEA. CDR3 length: 11 amino acids. Full variable domain (outside the CDR3, taken from reference TRBV29-1 and TRBJ1-2): SAVISQKPSRDICQRGTSLTIQCQVDSQVTMMFWYRQQPGQSLTLIATANQGSEATYESGFVIDKFPISRPNLTFSTLTVSNMSPEDSSIYLCIVDRGYGYTFGSGTRLTVV.

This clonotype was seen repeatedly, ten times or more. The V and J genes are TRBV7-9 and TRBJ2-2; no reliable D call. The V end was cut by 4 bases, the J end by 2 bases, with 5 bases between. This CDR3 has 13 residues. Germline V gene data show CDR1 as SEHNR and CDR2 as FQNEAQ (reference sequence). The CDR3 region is CASSSYNTGELFF. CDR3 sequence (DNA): TGTGCCAGCAGCTCCTATAACACCGGGGAGCTGTTTTTT.

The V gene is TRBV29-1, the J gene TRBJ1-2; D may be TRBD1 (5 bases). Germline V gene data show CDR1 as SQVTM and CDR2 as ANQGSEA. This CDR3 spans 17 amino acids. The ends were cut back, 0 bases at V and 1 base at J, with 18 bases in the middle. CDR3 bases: TGCAGCGTTGAAGATTTTGGGGGGGGAACTAATAACTATGGCTACACCTTC. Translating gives CSVEDFGGGTNNYGYTF.